Listed below are T cell receptor beta chains from one sample, sequenced in a study of beta chain features in type 1 diabetes. Here immunoSEQ multiplex PCR was the method, and the copy in TCRdb shows in-frame clones only, minus some. The sample carries hundreds of thousands of clones, roughly 10% recorded once. Sequenced sample: naive CD4+ T cells from blood. The receptors were sampled from a young man with type 1 diabetes. The CDR3 runs from the conserved cysteine through the conserved F or W. D genes are given only for firm matches. Only some rows state a clone size, as once, few, many or a class for expanded clones.

V	length	size	J	D	CDR3	DNA
TRBV19	15	-	TRBJ1-6	-	CASSMGRVDNSPLHF	TGTGCCAGTAGTATGGGCAGGGTCGATAATTCACCCCTCCACTTT
TRBV27	13	few	TRBJ1-2	-	CASSYDTNYGYTF	TGTGCCAGCAGTTACGACACGAACTATGGCTACACCTTC
TRBV2	15	-	TRBJ2-1	-	CATAQTGLVRDEQFF	TGTGCCACCGCTCAGACAGGCTTAGTACGCGATGAGCAGTTCTTC
TRBV18	17	few	TRBJ2-3	-	CASSPSERSLPMDTQYF	TGTGCCAGCTCACCCTCCGAAAGATCACTCCCCATGGATACGCAGTATTTT
TRBV6-1	12	few	TRBJ2-5	TRBD1	CASKIRGETQYF	TGTGCCAGCAAGATCAGGGGGGAGACCCAGTACTTC
TRBV5-1	15	-	TRBJ2-1	TRBD2	CASSLLAGGNNEQFF	TGCGCCAGCAGCTTACTAGCGGGGGGGAACAATGAGCAGTTCTTC
TRBV11-2	17	-	TRBJ2-1	-	CASSPSYRRFADNEQFF	TGTGCCAGCAGCCCCTCCTACCGTCGGTTTGCGGACAATGAGCAGTTCTTC
TRBV18	16	few	TRBJ2-1	TRBD2	CASSPPSSGAYNEQFF	TGTGCCAGCTCACCCCCCTCTAGCGGGGCATACAATGAGCAGTTCTTC
TRBV20-1	11	few	TRBJ2-1	-	CSAGALNEQFF	TGCAGTGCTGGGGCCCTAAATGAGCAGTTCTTC
TRBV11-1	14	few	TRBJ2-7	TRBD1	CASSFRTGGGEQYF	TGTGCCAGCAGCTTCAGGACAGGGGGCGGCGAGCAGTACTTC
TRBV18	15	few	TRBJ1-5	-	CASSPLQGSNQPQHF	TGTGCCAGCTCACCATTACAGGGCAGCAATCAGCCCCAGCATTTT
TRBV5-1	13	-	TRBJ2-7	-	CASSHGQSNEQYF	TGCGCCAGCAGCCACGGACAGAGCAACGAGCAGTACTTC
TRBV9	14	-	TRBJ2-1	TRBD2	CASSVGSFAGGQFF	TGTGCCAGCAGCGTAGGATCCTTTGCGGGGGGGCAGTTCTTC
TRBV7-3	16	few	TRBJ2-2	-	CATARGGGSNTGELFF	TGTGCCACCGCTAGAGGCGGGGGCTCGAACACCGGGGAGCTGTTTTTT
TRBV5-6	13	few	TRBJ2-5	-	CASSLLAQETQYF	TGTGCCAGCAGCTTACTAGCCCAAGAGACCCAGTACTTC
TRBV5-4	16	few	TRBJ1-5	-	CASSLGGGPDVQPQHF	TGTGCCAGCAGCTTGGGCGGGGGGCCCGATGTTCAGCCCCAGCATTTT
TRBV4-3	13	-	TRBJ2-7	-	CASSQEFFYEQYF	TGCGCCAGCAGCCAAGAATTCTTTTACGAGCAGTACTTC
TRBV28	18	-	TRBJ2-3	TRBD2	CASSPLPLSSGGTDTQYF	TGTGCCAGCAGCCCTCTTCCGCTCTCAAGCGGGGGGACAGATACGCAGTATTTT
TRBV7-2	12	few	TRBJ1-5	-	CASSFNNQPQHF	TGTGCCAGCAGCTTTAACAATCAGCCCCAGCATTTT
TRBV6-1	13	few	TRBJ2-1	TRBD2	CASSAGLPNEQFF	TGTGCCAGCAGTGCGGGACTACCAAATGAGCAGTTCTTC
TRBV18	11	-	TRBJ2-1	-	CASSPSSEQFF	TGTGCCAGCTCACCATCCAGTGAGCAGTTCTTC
TRBV19	13	-	TRBJ2-5	-	CATNRGAQETQYF	TGTGCCACAAACCGGGGGGCCCAAGAGACCCAGTACTTC
TRBV11-2	14	few	TRBJ2-1	TRBD1	CASDRGQGDNEQFF	TGTGCCAGTGACAGGGGACAAGGGGACAATGAGCAGTTCTTC
TRBV18	14	few	TRBJ1-1	-	CASSPLGGRIEAFF	TGTGCCAGCTCACCCCTAGGGGGTCGTATTGAAGCTTTCTTT
TRBV10-3	14	few	TRBJ1-2	TRBD1	CAISDGQGMRGYTF	TGTGCCATCAGTGATGGACAGGGAATGAGGGGCTACACCTTC
TRBV11-2	14	once	TRBJ1-2	-	CASSLAGANYGYTF	TGTGCCAGCAGCTTAGCGGGAGCTAACTATGGCTACACCTTC
TRBV7-9	14	few	TRBJ2-5	-	CASSPGFSGETQYF	TGTGCCAGCTCCCCCGGGTTTTCCGGGGAGACCCAGTACTTC
TRBV7-9	14	few	TRBJ2-4	-	CASSFRIQEDIQYF	TGTGCCAGCAGCTTTAGGATACAAGAGGACATTCAGTACTTC
TRBV7-2	14	-	TRBJ2-7	TRBD1	CASSPDRGSYEQYF	TGTGCCAGCAGCCCGGACAGGGGGTCCTACGAGCAGTACTTC